A single T cell receptor beta chain is shown here with its context. Repertoires were generated with immunoSEQ multiplex PCR, while TCRdb's copy carries only in-frame clones and drops some. The sample has 150,000 or so clones; 80% to 95% are singletons. Trimming removed 6 bases at V and 1 base at J, with 11 bases between. The CDR3 covers 14 residues. CDR1 and CDR2 (germline): LNHDA, SQIVND (reference sequence). The data are from a study of T cell responses to AZD1222 COVID-19 vaccine. The sequence was collected from an adult who received the AZD1222 COVID-19 vaccine. The material was peripheral blood, obtained 28 days after the second AZD1222 dose. The rearrangement joins TRBV19 to TRBJ2-3; unclear D gene. The CDR3 DNA reads as TGTGCCAGTAGCCCCGACGTGGGCACAGATACGCAGTATTTT. It encodes CASSPDVGTDTQYF. Looking up the rest from reference TRBV19 and TRBJ2-3 gives the full variable domain: DGGITQSPKYLFRKEGQNVTLSCEQNLNHDAMYWYRQDPGQGLRLIYYSQIVNDFQKGDIAEGYSVSREKKESFPLTVTSAQKNPTAFYLCASSPDVGTDTQYFGPGTRLTVL.